Each of the 22 T cell receptor beta chains below was sequenced from the same sample in a study of T cells in Graves' hyperthyroidism and ophthalmopathy. Amplification targeted TCR beta CDR3 regions from RNA transcripts. With the HTBI primer set, the TCR CDR3 went through a first round of RT-PCR. MiXCR was run by TCRdb on the multiplex PCR reads, yielding one entry per CDR3 protein. Found here are under 300,000 distinct CDR3 sequences, less than 30% of them singletons; the top ten hold about a quarter. Material for sequencing was blood. Receptors were obtained from a man in his forties with Graves' hyperthyroidism that later progressed to Graves' ophthalmopathy.

This clonotype came up many times. The chain has TRBV6-4 and TRBJ2-3; 7 nucleotides agree with TRBD1. V dropped 5 bases and J dropped 1; count of bases not matched to a gene: 9. The V gene's germline CDR1 is MRHNA and CDR2 SNTAGT. The CDR3 has 16 amino acids. CDR3 amino acids: CASSLDRAGGTDTQYF. CDR3 DNA sequence: TGTGCCAGCAGTCTCGACAGGGCGGGCGGCACAGATACGCAGTATTTT.

This clonotype occurred many times. The V and J genes are TRBV20-1 and TRBJ1-5; weak D call: TRBD1 (5 bases). The CDR3 covers 15 residues. Germline V lookup: CDR1 DFQATT, CDR2 SNEGSKA (reference sequence). V gave up 1 base and J gave up 0 bases, with 10 bases separating them. The CDR3 DNA reads as TGCAGTGCTAGAGCGGCGGGGGATAGCAATCAGCCCCAGCATTTT. Its protein product is CSARAAGDSNQPQHF.

This clonotype was observed many times. The J gene is TRBJ2-5, the V gene TRBV3-1; TRBD2 matches at 8 bases. The germline V gene has CDR1 LGHDT and CDR2 YNNKEL (reference sequence). CDR3 size: 15 residues. V gave up 6 bases and J gave up 4 bases; unmatched junction bases: 10. The CDR3 is CASRSSRGAGETQYF. In DNA, the CDR3 is TGTGCCAGCAGATCGTCGCGGGGGGCGGGAGAGACCCAGTACTTC.

This clonotype was seen repeatedly, ten times or more. The V call is TRBV20-1, the J call TRBJ1-1, with TRBD1 matching 9 bases. The junction had 4 bases not matched to a gene; V was cut back by 5 bases and J by 0 bases. This CDR3 is built from 14 residues. Germline V gene data show CDR1 as DFQATT and CDR2 as SNEGSKA (reference sequence). CDR3 amino acids: CSAEQGAMNTEAFF. In DNA form, the CDR3 reads TGCAGTGCTGAACAGGGGGCGATGAACACTGAAGCTTTCTTT.

This clonotype was picked up many times. The chain uses TRBV7-3 and TRBJ2-2, with 13 bases fitting TRBD2. This CDR3 has 19 residues. Per the germline V gene, CDR1 is SGHTA and CDR2 is FQGTGA. Trimming removed 5 bases from V and 3 bases from J; junction bases left unmatched: 12. The CDR3 is CASSRRLAGGSWDTGELFF. Written as DNA, the CDR3 is TGTGCCAGCAGCCGACGACTAGCGGGAGGCTCCTGGGACACCGGGGAGCTGTTTTTT.

The chain recombines TRBV20-1 with TRBJ1-1; the D gene is possibly TRBD1 (5 bases). The CDR3 loop spans 14 amino acids. Trimming removed 5 bases from V and 2 bases from J, with 15 bases in between. The germline gives CDR1 DFQATT, CDR2 SNEGSKA (reference sequence). In DNA, the CDR3 is TGCAGTGCTGCCCGGGACGCCTTAAACACTGAAGCTTTCTTT. Protein sequence: CSAARDALNTEAFF.

This clonotype was counted ten times or more. This chain uses TRBV5-1 with TRBJ2-7; D call uncertain. Trimming removed 4 bases from V and 6 bases from J, with 20 bases in between. The CDR3 runs to 15 residues. In germline, CDR1 is SGHRS, CDR2 YFSETQ. The CDR3 is CASSPALWGSGEQYF. As DNA, the CDR3 is TGCGCCAGCAGCCCGGCCCTTTGGGGTTCGGGCGAGCAGTACTTC.

V usage is TRBV27 and J usage is TRBJ2-2; D might be TRBD2 (6 bases). CDR1 is MNHEY and CDR2 is SMNVEV in the germline V gene (reference sequence). The CDR3 is 16 amino acids. V gave up 5 bases and J gave up 6 bases, with 19 bases separating them. The DNA of the CDR3 is TGTGCCAGCAGTCTTGACCCCGCTAGCGACGCCGGGGAGCTGTTTTTT. Its protein is CASSLDPASDAGELFF.

For the CDR3, the DNA is TGCAGTGCTACCAAAGGGACAGGGAGCTCCTACGAGCAGTACTTC. As protein: CSATKGTGSSYEQYF. The V and J genes are TRBV20-1 and TRBJ2-7; 9 bases match TRBD1. This CDR3 is built from 15 residues. From germline, CDR1 is DFQATT and CDR2 SNEGSKA (reference sequence). V trimming: 4 bases; J trimming: 0 bases; junction bases outside the gene matches: 7.

This chain links TRBV5-1 with TRBJ2-1; 8 bases are shared with TRBD2. Germline CDR1 and CDR2: SGHRS and YFSETQ. The J segment lost 9 bases and the V segment lost 3 bases, leaving 8 bases of the junction unmatched. This CDR3 is 14 amino acids long. This CDR3 reads CASSSSGRGGEQFF. DNA of the CDR3: TGCGCCAGCAGCTCGAGCGGGAGAGGAGGTGAGCAGTTCTTC. Full variable domain (rest looked up from reference TRBV5-1 and TRBJ2-1): KAGVTQTPRYLIKTRGQQVTLSCSPISGHRSVSWYQQTPGQGLQFLFEYFSETQRNKGNFPGRFSGRQFSNSRSEMNVSTLELGDSALYLCASSSSGRGGEQFFGPGTRLTVL.

This chain uses TRBV9 with TRBJ1-1, with 11 bases lining up with TRBD1. V was clipped by 3 bases and J by 3 bases; unmatched bases: 4. The CDR3 totals 15 residues. Germline V gene lookup returns CDR1 SGDLS and CDR2 YYNGEE. CDR3 DNA sequence: TGTGCCAGCAGCGATCGGGACAGGGGGTACACTGAAGCTTTCTTT. Its translation is CASSDRDRGYTEAFF.

The chain recombines TRBV7-6 with TRBJ2-2; 8 bases fit TRBD2. Germline loops: CDR1 SGHVS, CDR2 FNYEAQ. The CDR3 runs to 17 residues. J was trimmed by 3 bases and V by 5 bases; bases with no gene match: 11. Written as DNA, the CDR3 is TGTGCCAGCAGCCCGGGGGGGAGGGTATCGGACACCGGGGAGCTGTTTTTT. Amino acids: CASSPGGRVSDTGELFF. The whole variable domain, remainder taken from reference TRBV7-6 and TRBJ2-2, is GAGVSQSPRYKVTKRGQDVALRCDPISGHVSLYWYRQALGQGPEFLTYFNYEAQQDKSGLPNDRFSAERPEGSISTLTIQRTEQRDSAMYRCASSPGGRVSDTGELFFGEGSRLTVL.

Many counts were recorded for this clonotype. The chain is built from TRBV5-6 and TRBJ1-5, with D hard to call. Trimming pared 3 bases from V and 5 bases from J, leaving 15 bases between. The CDR3 sequence is 15 residues long. The V gene's germline CDR1 is SGHDT and CDR2 YYEEEE. CDR3 region: CASSSSARFDQPQHF. CDR3 sequence (DNA): TGTGCCAGCAGCTCGTCGGCCAGGTTCGATCAGCCCCAGCATTTT. The full variable domain, with the rest looked up from reference TRBV5-6 and TRBJ1-5, is DAGVTQSPTHLIKTRGQQVTLRCSPKSGHDTVSWYQQALGQGPQFIFQYYEEEERQRGNFPDRFSGHQFPNYSSELNVNALLLGDSALYLCASSSSARFDQPQHFGDGTRLSIL.

This clonotype was seen at least ten times. CDR3 bases: TGTGCCAGCAGTACCCCCCCCGGGACTAGCGGTTACTACGAGCAGTACTTC. Protein product: CASSTPPGTSGYYEQYF. V and J are TRBV12-3 or TRBV12-4 and TRBJ2-7, with 11 bases lining up with TRBD2. Trimming cost V 5 bases and J 3 bases; bases outside gene matches: 12. The CDR3 consists of 17 residues.

This clonotype was observed a few times. V gene TRBV11-3 combines with J gene TRBJ2-2; D remains unclear. V dropped 5 bases and J dropped 3 bases, with 13 bases sitting between them. The CDR3 has 15 amino acids. The germline V gene has CDR1 SGHNT and CDR2 YENEEA. The CDR3 reads CASSPPGQYTGELFF. As DNA, the CDR3 is TGTGCCAGCAGCCCCCCCGGGCAGTACACCGGGGAGCTGTTTTTT.

This clonotype has ten or more counts. V and J are TRBV30 and TRBJ2-7; the D gene is possibly TRBD2 (6 bases). V gave up 6 bases and J gave up 2 bases, with 14 bases separating them. CDR1 and CDR2 from the germline V gene are GTSNPN and SVGIG (reference sequence). CDR3 length: 13 residues. CDR3 loop: CACTSGRTYEQYF. The CDR3 DNA is TGTGCCTGCACCTCGGGGAGGACCTACGAGCAGTACTTC.

This clonotype was counted many times. The CDR3 here is CSVDRRDRGQEGYTF. Written as DNA, the CDR3 is TGCAGCGTTGACCGACGGGACAGGGGGCAAGAAGGCTACACCTTC. The V and J genes are TRBV29-1 and TRBJ1-2; 12 bases fit TRBD1. V dropped 3 bases and J dropped 8; count of bases not matched to a gene: 10. The CDR3 is 15 amino acids. CDR1 and CDR2 (germline): SQVTM, ANQGSEA. Filled out from reference TRBV29-1 and TRBJ1-2, the complete variable domain reads SAVISQKPSRDICQRGTSLTIQCQVDSQVTMMFWYRQQPGQSLTLIATANQGSEATYESGFVIDKFPISRPNLTFSTLTVSNMSPEDSSIYLCSVDRRDRGQEGYTFGSGTRLTVV.

This clonotype has at least ten counts. V gene TRBV5-5 combines with J gene TRBJ2-5, with D tentatively TRBD1 (6 bases). Looked up from germline, CDR1 is SGHKS and CDR2 is YYEKEE (reference sequence). The CDR3 is made up of 14 amino acids. V was clipped by 3 bases and J by 1 base, with 10 bases between them. Here the CDR3 DNA reads TGTGCCAGCAGCTCCGGCAGGGGCCAAGAGACCCAGTACTTC. Translation: CASSSGRGQETQYF.

The chain joins TRBV6-2 or TRBV6-3 to TRBJ2-5, with no clear D. V shed 0 bases and J shed 2 bases, with 4 bases lying between them. CDR3 length equals 13 residues. CDR1 is MNHEY, CDR2 SVGEGT, per germline. The CDR3 DNA reads as TGTGCCAGCAGTTACTCCACGCAAGAGACCCAGTACTTC. Protein: CASSYSTQETQYF.

Ten or more counts support this clonotype. The chain combines TRBV29-1 with TRBJ1-5; perhaps TRBD1 as D (5 bases). Per the germline V gene, CDR1 is SQVTM and CDR2 is ANQGSEA. There are 16 residues in the CDR3. The V end lost 6 bases, the J end lost 2 bases, and 20 bases lay between the germline ends. In DNA, the CDR3 is TGCAGCGTAGGGGTCCGGAGGGTGAGGGGCAATCAGCCCCAGCATTTT. It is translated as CSVGVRRVRGNQPQHF.

Many counts were recorded for this clonotype. This chain connects TRBV7-2 to TRBJ2-5, with TRBD2 matching over 8 bases. J gave up 8 bases and V 1 base, and 0 bases lay outside the gene matches. Germline assignment: CDR1 SGHTA and CDR2 FQGNSA. The CDR3 has 12 residues. CDR3 region: CASSLVAGTQYF. The CDR3 DNA sequence: TGTGCCAGCAGCTTAGTAGCGGGAACCCAGTACTTC. Variable domain in full (rest from reference TRBV7-2 and TRBJ2-5): GAGVSQSPSNKVTEKGKDVELRCDPISGHTALYWYRQSLGQGLEFLIYFQGNSAPDKSGLPSDRFSAERTGGSVSTLTIQRTQQEDSAVYLCASSLVAGTQYFGPGTRLLVL.

This clonotype showed up many times. The chain is built from TRBV12-3 or TRBV12-4 and TRBJ2-5; TRBD2 matches 14 bases. The CDR3 sequence is 16 residues long. With V trimmed by 5 bases and J by 5 bases, 7 bases remained unmatched. CDR3 DNA sequence: TGTGCCAGCAGTCGAGGACTAGCGGGAGGCGGGGAGACCCAGTACTTC. Residues: CASSRGLAGGGETQYF.